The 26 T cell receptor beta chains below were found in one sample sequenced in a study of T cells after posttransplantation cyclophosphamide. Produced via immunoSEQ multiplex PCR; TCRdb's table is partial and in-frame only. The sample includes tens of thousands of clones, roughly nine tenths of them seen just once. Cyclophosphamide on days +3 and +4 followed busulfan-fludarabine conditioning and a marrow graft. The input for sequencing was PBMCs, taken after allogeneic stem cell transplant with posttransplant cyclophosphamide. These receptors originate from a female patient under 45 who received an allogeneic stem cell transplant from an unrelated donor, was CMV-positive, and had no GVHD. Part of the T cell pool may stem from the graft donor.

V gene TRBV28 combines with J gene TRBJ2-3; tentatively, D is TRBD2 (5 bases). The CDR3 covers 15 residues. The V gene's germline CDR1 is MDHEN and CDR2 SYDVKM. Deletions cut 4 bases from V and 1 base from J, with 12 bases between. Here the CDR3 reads CASSSGSAGTDTQYF. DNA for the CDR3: TGTGCCAGCAGTTCGGGGTCGGCGGGCACAGATACGCAGTATTTT.

The CDR3 is CASSLRGTDPETQYF. The CDR3 DNA follows: TGTGCCAGCAGTTTACGGGGGACGGACCCGGAGACCCAGTACTTC. J is TRBJ2-5 and V is TRBV27; a weak D match, TRBD2 (6 bases). The CDR3 has 15 amino acids. Germline CDR1 and CDR2: MNHEY and SMNVEV (reference sequence). With 2 bases removed from V and 5 bases from J, the gap between germline ends came to 15 bases.

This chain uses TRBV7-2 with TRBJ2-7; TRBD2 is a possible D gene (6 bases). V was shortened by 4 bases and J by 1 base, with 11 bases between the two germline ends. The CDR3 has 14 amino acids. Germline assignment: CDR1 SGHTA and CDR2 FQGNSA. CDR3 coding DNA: TGTGCCAGCAGCTCAACCGGGACTTCCTACGAGCAGTACTTC. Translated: CASSSTGTSYEQYF.

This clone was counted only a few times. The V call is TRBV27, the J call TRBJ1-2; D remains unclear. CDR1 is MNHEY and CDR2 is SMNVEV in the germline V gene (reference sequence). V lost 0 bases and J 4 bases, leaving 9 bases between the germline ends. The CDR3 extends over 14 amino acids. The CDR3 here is CASSLSGLSYGYTF. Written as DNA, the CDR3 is TGTGCCAGCAGTTTATCGGGCCTATCCTATGGCTACACCTTC.

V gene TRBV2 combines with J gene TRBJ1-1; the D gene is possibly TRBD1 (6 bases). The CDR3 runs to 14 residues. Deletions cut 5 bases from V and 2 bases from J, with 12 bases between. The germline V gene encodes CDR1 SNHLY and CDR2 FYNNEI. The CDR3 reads CASSNRVGNTEAFF. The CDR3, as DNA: TGTGCCAGCAGTAACAGGGTGGGCAACACTGAAGCTTTCTTT.

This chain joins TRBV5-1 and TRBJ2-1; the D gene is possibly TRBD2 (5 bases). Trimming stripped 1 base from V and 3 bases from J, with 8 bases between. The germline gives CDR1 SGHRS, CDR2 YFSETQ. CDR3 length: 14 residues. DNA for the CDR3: TGCGCCAGCAGCTTGATCCGGGACTACAATGAGCAGTTCTTC. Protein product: CASSLIRDYNEQFF.

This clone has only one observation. CDR3 region: CSVVWDNHYNEQFF. DNA for the CDR3: TGCAGCGTTGTCTGGGACAACCACTACAATGAGCAGTTCTTC. V gene TRBV29-1 combines with J gene TRBJ2-1; tentative D call: TRBD1 (6 bases). The CDR3 runs 14 residues. The V gene lost 4 bases and the J gene lost 3 bases, with 13 bases spanning the gap. Looked up from germline, CDR1 is SQVTM and CDR2 is ANQGSEA.

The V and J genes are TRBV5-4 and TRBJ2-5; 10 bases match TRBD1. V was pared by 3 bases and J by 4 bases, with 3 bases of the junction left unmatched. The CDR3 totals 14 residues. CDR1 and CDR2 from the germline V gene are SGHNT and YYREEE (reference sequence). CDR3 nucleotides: TGTGCCAGCAGCTGGGACAGGGGTTCAGAGACCCAGTACTTC. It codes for CASSWDRGSETQYF.

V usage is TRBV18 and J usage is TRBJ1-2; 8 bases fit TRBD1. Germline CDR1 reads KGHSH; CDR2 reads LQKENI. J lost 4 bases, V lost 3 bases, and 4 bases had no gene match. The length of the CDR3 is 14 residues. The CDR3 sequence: CASSPAGGPYGYTF. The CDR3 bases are TGTGCCAGCTCACCGGCAGGGGGCCCCTATGGCTACACCTTC. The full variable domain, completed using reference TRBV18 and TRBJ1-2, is NAGVMQNPRHLVRRRGQEARLRCSPMKGHSHVYWYRQLPEEGLKFMVYLQKENIIDESGMPKERFSAEFPKEGPSILRIQQVVRGDSAAYFCASSPAGGPYGYTFGSGTRLTVV.

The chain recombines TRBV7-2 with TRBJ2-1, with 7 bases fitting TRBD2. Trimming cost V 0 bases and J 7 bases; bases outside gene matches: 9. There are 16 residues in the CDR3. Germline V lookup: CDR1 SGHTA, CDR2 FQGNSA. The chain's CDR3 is CASSLATSAFLNEQFF. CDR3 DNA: TGTGCCAGCAGCTTAGCTACTAGCGCATTCTTAAATGAGCAGTTCTTC.

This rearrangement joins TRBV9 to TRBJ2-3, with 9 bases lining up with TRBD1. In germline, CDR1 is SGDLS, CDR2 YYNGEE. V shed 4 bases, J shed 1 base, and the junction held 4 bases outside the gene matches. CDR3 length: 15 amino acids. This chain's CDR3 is CASSNRQGGTDTQYF. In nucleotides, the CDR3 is TGTGCCAGCAGCAACCGACAGGGGGGCACAGATACGCAGTATTTT.

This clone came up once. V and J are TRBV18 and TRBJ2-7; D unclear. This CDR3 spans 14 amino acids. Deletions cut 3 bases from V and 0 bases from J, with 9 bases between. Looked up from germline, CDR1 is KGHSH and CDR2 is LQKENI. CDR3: CASSPSESSYEQYF. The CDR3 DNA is TGTGCCAGCTCACCCTCCGAGAGCTCCTACGAGCAGTACTTC.

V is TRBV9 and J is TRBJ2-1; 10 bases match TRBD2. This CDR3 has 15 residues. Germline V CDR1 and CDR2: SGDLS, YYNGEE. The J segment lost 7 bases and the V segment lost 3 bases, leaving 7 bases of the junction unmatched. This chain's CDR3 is CASSGGTSAGNEQFF. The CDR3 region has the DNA TGTGCCAGCAGCGGTGGGACTAGCGCCGGGAATGAGCAGTTCTTC.

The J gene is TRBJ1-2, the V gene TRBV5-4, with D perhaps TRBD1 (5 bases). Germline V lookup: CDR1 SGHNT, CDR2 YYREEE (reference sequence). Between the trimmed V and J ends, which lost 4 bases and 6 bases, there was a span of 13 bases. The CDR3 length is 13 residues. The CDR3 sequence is CASSRTGFDGYTF. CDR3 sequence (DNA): TGTGCCAGCAGCCGCACAGGTTTCGATGGCTACACCTTC.

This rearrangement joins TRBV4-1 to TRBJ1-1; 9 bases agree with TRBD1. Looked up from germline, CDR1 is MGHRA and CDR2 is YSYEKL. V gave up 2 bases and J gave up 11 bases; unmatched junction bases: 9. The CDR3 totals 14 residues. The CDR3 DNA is TGCGCCAGCAGCCAATCCGGGACAGGGAAAGAGGCTTTCTTT. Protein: CASSQSGTGKEAFF.

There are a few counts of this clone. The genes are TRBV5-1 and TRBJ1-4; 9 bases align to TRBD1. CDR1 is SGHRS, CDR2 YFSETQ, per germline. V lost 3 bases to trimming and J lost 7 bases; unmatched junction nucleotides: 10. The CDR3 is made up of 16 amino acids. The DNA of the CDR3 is TGCGCCAGCAGCTCGGAAACAGGGGGCGCAGGTGAAAAACTGTTTTTT. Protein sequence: CASSSETGGAGEKLFF.

The CDR3 region has the DNA TGTGCCAGCAGCTTGTACTCTCTCGGGCAGGGATTAACTAATGAAAAACTGTTTTTT. Its translation is CASSLYSLGQGLTNEKLFF. The chain employs TRBV5-6 and TRBJ1-4; D perhaps matches TRBD1 (5 bases). In germline, CDR1 is SGHDT, CDR2 YYEEEE. Trimming removed 1 base at V and 1 base at J, with 20 bases between. The CDR3 length is 19 residues.

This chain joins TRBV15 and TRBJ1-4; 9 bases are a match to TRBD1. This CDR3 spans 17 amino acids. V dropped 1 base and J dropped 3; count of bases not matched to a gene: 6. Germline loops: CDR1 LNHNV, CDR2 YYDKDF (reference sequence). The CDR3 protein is CATSRGGQGTSNEKLFF. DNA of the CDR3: TGTGCCACCAGCAGAGGTGGACAGGGGACGTCTAATGAAAAACTGTTTTTT.

The CDR3 coding sequence is TGTGCCTGGAGCCAGACACAGAACACTGAAGCTTTCTTT. Its translation: CAWSQTQNTEAFF. The chain links TRBV30 to TRBJ1-1; D not resolved. Per germline, CDR1 GTSNPN and CDR2 SVGIG (reference sequence). Trimming pared 3 bases from V and 1 base from J, leaving 9 bases between. CDR3 size: 13 residues.

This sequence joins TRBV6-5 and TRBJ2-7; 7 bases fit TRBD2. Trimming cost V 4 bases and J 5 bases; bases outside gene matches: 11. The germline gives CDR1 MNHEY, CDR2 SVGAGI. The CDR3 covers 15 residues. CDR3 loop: CASSFYPRDYDEQYF. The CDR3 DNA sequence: TGTGCCAGCAGTTTTTACCCCCGGGACTACGACGAGCAGTACTTC.

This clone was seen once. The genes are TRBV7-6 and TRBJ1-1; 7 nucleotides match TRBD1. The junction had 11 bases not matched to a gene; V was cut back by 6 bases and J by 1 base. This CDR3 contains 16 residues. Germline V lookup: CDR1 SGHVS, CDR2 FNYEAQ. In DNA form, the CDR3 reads TGTGCCAGCAGTCTACTAACGGGACAGCAGAACACTGAAGCTTTCTTT. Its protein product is CASSLLTGQQNTEAFF.

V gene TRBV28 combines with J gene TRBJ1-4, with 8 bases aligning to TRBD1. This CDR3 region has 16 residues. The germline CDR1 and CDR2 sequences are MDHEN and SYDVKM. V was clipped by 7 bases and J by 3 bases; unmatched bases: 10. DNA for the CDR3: TGTGCCAGCACCGACAGGGGAGGAGGTCCTAATGAAAAACTGTTTTTT. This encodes CASTDRGGGPNEKLFF. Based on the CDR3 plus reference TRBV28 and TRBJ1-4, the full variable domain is DVKVTQSSRYLVKRTGEKVFLECVQDMDHENMFWYRQDPGLGLRLIYFSYDVKMKEKGDIPEGYSVSREKKERFSLILESASTNQTSMYLCASTDRGGGPNEKLFFGSGTQLSVL.

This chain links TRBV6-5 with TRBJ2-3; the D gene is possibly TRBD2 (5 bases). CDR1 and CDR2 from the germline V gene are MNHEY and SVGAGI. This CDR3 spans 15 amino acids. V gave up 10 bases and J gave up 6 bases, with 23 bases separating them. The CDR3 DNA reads TGTGCCACCAAACGGGGAGATTGGGATTCCGATACGCAGTATTTT. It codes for CATKRGDWDSDTQYF.

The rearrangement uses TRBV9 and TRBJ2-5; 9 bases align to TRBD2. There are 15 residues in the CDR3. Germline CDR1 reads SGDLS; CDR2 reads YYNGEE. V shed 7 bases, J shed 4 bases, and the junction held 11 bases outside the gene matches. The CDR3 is CASGERAGGRETQYF. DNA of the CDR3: TGTGCCAGCGGTGAGAGGGCGGGGGGGCGAGAGACCCAGTACTTC. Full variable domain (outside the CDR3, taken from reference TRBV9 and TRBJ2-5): DSGVTQTPKHLITATGQRVTLRCSPRSGDLSVYWYQQSLDQGLQFLIQYYNGEERAKGNILERFSAQQFPDLHSELNLSSLELGDSALYFCASGERAGGRETQYFGPGTRLLVL.

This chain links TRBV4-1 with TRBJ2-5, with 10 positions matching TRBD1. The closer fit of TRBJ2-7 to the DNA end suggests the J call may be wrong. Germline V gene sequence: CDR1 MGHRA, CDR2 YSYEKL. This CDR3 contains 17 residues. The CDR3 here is CASSPKSGTGASYEQYF. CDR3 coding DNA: TGCGCCAGCAGCCCGAAGTCAGGGACAGGGGCTTCCTACGAGCAGTACTTC.

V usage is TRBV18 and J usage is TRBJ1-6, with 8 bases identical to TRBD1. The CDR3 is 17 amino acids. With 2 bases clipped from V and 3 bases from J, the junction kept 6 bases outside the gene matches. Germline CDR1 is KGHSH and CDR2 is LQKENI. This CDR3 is CASSPIGQGNYNSPLHF. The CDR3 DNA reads TGTGCCAGCTCACCAATCGGACAGGGTAACTATAATTCACCCCTCCACTTT.